These 12 T cell receptor beta chains came from one sample sequenced in a study of control samples from healthy donors and cancer patients. Some clones are missing from TCRdb's copy, which holds only in-frame ones; the method was immunoSEQ multiplex PCR. The sample lists 110,000 or so clones; approximately 80% were seen once. Sequenced input: blood. These TCRs come from a man between 18 and 35 years old in good health.

V usage is TRBV11-2 and J usage is TRBJ2-5; 12 bases line up with TRBD2. The CDR3 is 16 residues long. Germline assignment: CDR1 SGHAT and CDR2 FQNNGV. V lost 3 bases, J lost 4 bases, and 6 bases stayed unmatched. CDR3: CASSFLAGGPGETQYF. CDR3 nucleotides: TGTGCCAGCAGCTTCCTAGCGGGGGGGCCCGGAGAGACCCAGTACTTC.

The rearrangement uses TRBV19 and TRBJ1-5, with D tentatively TRBD1 (5 bases). The CDR3 contains 15 residues. Germline CDR1 LNHDA, CDR2 SQIVND (reference sequence). V gave up 7 bases and J gave up 7 bases, with 20 bases separating them. The CDR3 DNA follows: TGTGCCAGTACCCCAGCGGTGGGAAAGGGGCAGCCCCAGCATTTT. Translated: CASTPAVGKGQPQHF.

The V and J genes are TRBV7-6 and TRBJ2-3; 9 bases align to TRBD1. The length of the CDR3 is 17 residues. V lost 5 bases to trimming and J lost 1 base; unmatched junction nucleotides: 10. Germline CDR1 and CDR2: SGHVS and FNYEAQ. The CDR3 DNA is TGTGCCAGCAGCCCGGGGACAGGGTTATATCGCACAGATACGCAGTATTTT. Protein product: CASSPGTGLYRTDTQYF.

The rearrangement links TRBV11-2 to TRBJ1-2, with a tentative D call TRBD1 (6 bases). The V end was cut by 5 bases, the J end by 6 bases, with 13 bases between. CDR1 and CDR2 from the germline V gene are SGHAT and FQNNGV. This CDR3 region has 13 residues. CDR3 in amino acids: CASSVGQLDGYTF. The CDR3 DNA follows: TGTGCCAGCAGCGTCGGACAGCTGGATGGCTACACCTTC.

The chain couples TRBV25-1 to TRBJ2-5, with 9 bases matching TRBD1. Germline V gene sequence: CDR1 MGHDK, CDR2 SYGVNS. Unmatched junction bases numbered 6, after V lost 5 bases and J lost 5 bases. The CDR3 has 14 amino acids. The CDR3 DNA is TGTGCCAGCAGTTTCCGGGACAGGGAGGAGACCCAGTACTTC. Residues: CASSFRDREETQYF.

The chain has TRBV4-1 and TRBJ2-1; no clear D gene. Germline assignment: CDR1 MGHRA and CDR2 YSYEKL. V lost 1 base, J lost 3 bases, and 10 bases lay in between. The CDR3 sequence is 15 residues long. CDR3: CASSQVLPDYNEQFF. As DNA, the CDR3 is TGCGCCAGCAGCCAAGTCCTCCCTGACTACAATGAGCAGTTCTTC.

The rearrangement joins TRBV6-2 or TRBV6-3 to TRBJ2-7; 12 nucleotides agree with TRBD1. This CDR3 is built from 17 residues. Germline assignment: CDR1 MNHEY and CDR2 SVGEGT. The V and J ends lost 5 bases and 0 bases, in that order; junction bases with no gene match: 8. DNA for the CDR3: TGTGCCAGCAGTAGCGGGACAGGGGGCTCCTTCTCCTACGAGCAGTACTTC. Translation gives CASSSGTGGSFSYEQYF.

The chain is built from TRBV7-9 and TRBJ1-2; D gene unclear. Germline V lookup: CDR1 SEHNR, CDR2 FQNEAQ (reference sequence). The CDR3 is made up of 12 amino acids. Trimming left V 7 bases short and J 4 bases short, with 10 bases between. The CDR3 DNA reads TGTGCCAGCAACGAGGAGATCTATGGCTACACCTTC. This translates into CASNEEIYGYTF.

The chain combines TRBV29-1 with TRBJ1-1; D not certain. V lost 3 bases to trimming and J lost 4 bases, with 12 bases between them. Per germline, CDR1 SQVTM and CDR2 ANQGSEA. The CDR3 contains 13 residues. The CDR3 DNA sequence: TGCAGCGTTGAGACCATGTCTGGCACTGAAGCTTTCTTT. Its translation: CSVETMSGTEAFF.

This clone was seen only a few times. The chain joins TRBV5-1 to TRBJ1-4; 8 positions agree with TRBD1. The V segment lost 3 bases and the J segment 4 bases; nucleotides outside the gene matches: 2. The CDR3 totals 14 residues. Per germline, CDR1 SGHRS and CDR2 YFSETQ. The CDR3 bases are TGCGCCAGCAGCTGGACAGGGAGTAATGAAAAACTGTTTTTT. Translation: CASSWTGSNEKLFF.

The chain has TRBV19 and TRBJ1-1; D is unclear. Trimming took off 1 base at V and 6 bases at J, with 9 bases between the two ends. The CDR3 spans 13 residues. The germline V gene encodes CDR1 LNHDA and CDR2 SQIVND (reference sequence). The chain's CDR3 is CASSIGAVPEAFF. The CDR3 DNA sequence: TGTGCCAGTAGTATAGGCGCAGTCCCTGAAGCTTTCTTT.

This chain joins TRBV28 and TRBJ2-7; the D is unclear. V gave up 4 bases and J gave up 2 bases, with 6 bases separating them. Germline V gene sequence: CDR1 MDHEN, CDR2 SYDVKM. This CDR3 contains 12 residues. Written as DNA, the CDR3 is TGTGCCAGCAGTTCCGGACCCTACGAGCAGTACTTC. Protein: CASSSGPYEQYF.